Shown below are 21 T cell receptor beta chains from a single sample sequenced in a study of early T cells in non-severe SARS-CoV-2 infection. From the 5' RACE reads, TCRdb called clonotypes with MiXCR, one entry per CDR3 protein. The data show some 70,000 distinct CDR3 sequences, around 4.9% seen once. Sequencing input: whole blood. The receptors were gathered from an adult who was a healthcare worker with PCR-confirmed SARS-CoV-2 infection or an uninfected control (not recorded which).

This clonotype came up many times. This chain links TRBV10-3 with TRBJ2-7; D perhaps matches TRBD1 (6 bases). Per germline, CDR1 ENHRY and CDR2 SYGVKD. The CDR3 consists of 13 residues. V lost 7 bases and J lost 3, with 13 bases in between. The chain's CDR3 is CAITPGQSYEQYF. The CDR3 nucleotides are TGTGCCATCACGCCAGGACAGAGCTACGAGCAGTACTTC.

This clonotype was seen ten or more times. The chain has TRBV6-6 and TRBJ2-7; D may be TRBD1 (5 bases). This CDR3 is 19 amino acids long. Germline assignment: CDR1 MNHNY and CDR2 SVGAGI (reference sequence). Deletions cut 7 bases from V and 5 bases from J, with 33 bases between. The CDR3 is CASTMSLQGKGRFSHEQYF. The CDR3 DNA reads as TGTGCCAGCACGATGAGCCTCCAGGGTAAGGGGCGGTTCAGTCACGAGCAGTACTTC.

This clonotype came up a few times. The rearrangement uses TRBV2 and TRBJ2-7; 8 nucleotides line up with TRBD1. The CDR3 consists of 13 residues. The junction had 6 bases not matched to a gene; V was cut back by 10 bases and J by 1 base. Germline CDR1 reads SNHLY; CDR2 reads FYNNEI. CDR3 region: CANRQGLSYEQYF. CDR3 nucleotides: TGTGCCAACCGACAGGGGTTATCCTACGAGCAGTACTTC.

This clonotype was recorded at least ten times. V gene TRBV5-6 combines with J gene TRBJ2-5; D is possibly TRBD2 (7 bases). From germline, CDR1 is SGHDT and CDR2 YYEEEE. The CDR3 consists of 16 residues. V dropped 1 base and J dropped 3 bases, with 16 bases sitting between them. The DNA for the CDR3 is TGTGCCAGCAGCTTGCTCGGGGAGGGGGGCGAAGAGACCCAGTACTTC. As protein: CASSLLGEGGEETQYF. Full variable domain (remainder filled in from reference TRBV5-6 and TRBJ2-5): DAGVTQSPTHLIKTRGQQVTLRCSPKSGHDTVSWYQQALGQGPQFIFQYYEEEERQRGNFPDRFSGHQFPNYSSELNVNALLLGDSALYLCASSLLGEGGEETQYFGPGTRLLVL.

This clonotype was detected many times. One end of the junction is discordant with germline, which a read error may explain. The chain has TRBV6-1 and TRBJ2-5; D not certain. Germline V lookup: CDR1 MNHNS, CDR2 SASEGT. The CDR3 sequence is 12 residues long. CDR3 nucleotide sequence: TGTGCCAGCAGTAAAGCCTTCGAGACCCAGTACTTC. Residues: CASSKAFETQYF.

In its sample, this clonotype was seen many times. The chain joins TRBV19 to TRBJ2-2, with TRBD2 matching 7 bases. CDR3 size: 15 residues. Looked up from germline, CDR1 is LNHDA and CDR2 is SQIVND (reference sequence). J lost 5 bases, V lost 4 bases, and 7 bases had no gene match. The CDR3 nucleotides are TGTGCCAGTAGTAAAGTGGGAGGGTCGACCGGGGAGCTGTTTTTT. This encodes CASSKVGGSTGELFF.

Many counts were recorded for this clonotype. This chain links TRBV2 with TRBJ2-7; a possible D gene is TRBD1 (7 bases). V was pared by 4 bases and J by 6 bases, with 25 bases between. The CDR3 runs to 17 residues. Germline V gives CDR1 SNHLY, CDR2 FYNNEI. The CDR3 is CASSATPTGRPPSEQYF. The CDR3 nucleotides are TGTGCCAGCAGTGCCACCCCGACAGGGAGGCCCCCCTCCGAGCAGTACTTC.

About this clonotype: A much larger clone lies one base from this, so it may be a read error. J is TRBJ1-3 and V is TRBV18; 11 bases agree with TRBD1. The CDR3 has 19 residues. Germline V gene sequence: CDR1 KGHSH, CDR2 LQKENI. Trimming took 3 bases from V and 1 from J; bases not matched to a gene: 11. The CDR3 loop reads CASSPTPGTGGFSGNTIYF. CDR3 coding DNA: TGTGCCAGCTCACCGACTCCCGGGACAGGGGGATTTTCTGGAAACACCATATATTTT.

This chain connects TRBV3-1 to TRBJ1-6; D is perhaps TRBD1 (6 bases). This CDR3 region has 14 residues. The germline V gene has CDR1 LGHDT and CDR2 YNNKEL (reference sequence). The germline V and J ends were trimmed by 0 bases and 9 bases, with 9 bases remaining between them. The CDR3 loop reads CASSQDTGASPLHF. Here the CDR3 DNA reads TGTGCCAGCAGCCAAGATACGGGGGCTTCACCCCTCCACTTT.

This sequence joins TRBV29-1 and TRBJ2-7; the D is unclear. Trimming cost V 4 bases and J 1 base, with 17 bases left between them. Germline loops: CDR1 SQVTM, CDR2 ANQGSEA. The CDR3 covers 15 residues. In nucleotides, the CDR3 is TGCAGCGTTGCCCGAGACCTAGACCTATCCTACGAGCAGTACTTC. Amino acids: CSVARDLDLSYEQYF.

This clonotype was picked up many times. The chain carries TRBV13 and TRBJ2-7, with 9 nucleotides matching TRBD1. CDR3 length: 18 residues. V lost 6 bases and J lost 7; bases outside the gene matches: 22. Germline CDR1 PRHDT, CDR2 FYEKMQ (reference sequence). The chain's CDR3 is CASSFFKDPGQGHLEQYF. DNA of the CDR3: TGTGCCAGCAGTTTTTTTAAGGATCCGGGACAGGGACACCTGGAGCAGTACTTC.

This clonotype has at least ten counts. The gene calls are TRBV7-9 and TRBJ2-1; 8 nucleotides line up with TRBD1. V lost 6 bases, J lost 7 bases, and 5 bases stayed unmatched. The CDR3 runs to 13 residues. In germline, CDR1 is SEHNR, CDR2 FQNEAQ (reference sequence). CDR3 protein: CASRQGADNEQFF. The CDR3 nucleotides are TGTGCCAGCAGGCAGGGGGCTGATAATGAGCAGTTCTTC.

This clonotype was seen a handful of times. The chain couples TRBV6-2 or TRBV6-3 to TRBJ2-1; tentative D call: TRBD2 (5 bases). The germline V gene has CDR1 MNHEY and CDR2 SVGEGT. The CDR3 has 15 residues. Between the trimmed V and J ends, which lost 6 bases and 3 bases, there was a span of 15 bases. CDR3 in amino acids: CASSRTGSLYNEQFF. In DNA, the CDR3 is TGTGCCAGCAGCCGAACGGGAAGCCTCTACAATGAGCAGTTCTTC.

There are many counts of this clonotype. The chain is built from TRBV5-6 and TRBJ2-1; D may be TRBD2 (5 bases). The CDR3 consists of 12 residues. V was pared by 6 bases and J by 5 bases, with 9 bases between. CDR1 SGHDT and CDR2 YYEEEE come from the germline V gene. As DNA, the CDR3 is TGTGCCAGCATACGGGATGACAATGAGCAGTTCTTC. It specifies CASIRDDNEQFF.

This clonotype was observed at least ten times. V and J are TRBV12-3 or TRBV12-4 and TRBJ2-1, with 7 bases that match TRBD2. V lost 2 bases and J lost 7; bases outside the gene matches: 8. This CDR3 is built from 15 residues. The DNA of the CDR3 is TGTGCCAGCAGTTTATTTGCGGGAGAGGAAAATGAGCAGTTCTTC. Its translation: CASSLFAGEENEQFF.

This clonotype was observed at least ten times. The gene calls are TRBV12-3 or TRBV12-4 and TRBJ1-1, with 8 bases aligning to TRBD1. The CDR3 consists of 14 residues. The J segment lost 4 bases and the V segment lost 6 bases, leaving 7 bases of the junction unmatched. CDR3 sequence: CASSLRTGSTEAFF. CDR3 coding DNA: TGTGCCAGCAGCCTGCGGACAGGGAGCACTGAAGCTTTCTTT.

In this sample, this clonotype turned up many times. This chain connects TRBV28 to TRBJ2-3; 11 bases are shared with TRBD1. Germline V gene sequence: CDR1 MDHEN, CDR2 SYDVKM. The V segment lost 1 base and the J segment 6 bases; nucleotides outside the gene matches: 6. The CDR3 is 16 amino acids. In nucleotides, the CDR3 is TGTGCCAGCAGTTTATACGGACAGGGGGCGAGGGATACGCAGTATTTT. This translates into CASSLYGQGARDTQYF.

This clonotype was found a few times. The J gene is TRBJ2-1, the V gene TRBV15, with TRBD1 as a possible D gene (6 bases). Looked up from germline, CDR1 is LNHNV and CDR2 is YYDKDF (reference sequence). The CDR3 runs to 13 residues. V lost 3 bases and J lost 11, with 14 bases in between. The CDR3 coding sequence is TGTGCCACCAGCAGGAGGGGGAACGGACAGCAGTTCTTC. Amino acids: CATSRRGNGQQFF.

V gene TRBV5-4 combines with J gene TRBJ2-5; 7 positions agree with TRBD1. Trimming removed 4 bases from V and 0 bases from J; junction bases left unmatched: 9. Germline V CDR1 and CDR2: SGHNT, YYREEE (reference sequence). The CDR3 has 16 residues. The CDR3: CASSTYRGQYQETQYF. The CDR3 nucleotides read TGTGCCAGCAGCACATACAGGGGCCAGTACCAAGAGACCCAGTACTTC.

This clonotype was picked up many times. The chain joins TRBV10-3 to TRBJ2-3; 7 nucleotides match TRBD2. Per germline, CDR1 ENHRY and CDR2 SYGVKD. The ends lost 6 bases at V and 4 bases at J; junction bases unmatched: 7. The CDR3 sequence is 14 residues long. CDR3 protein: CAIRGTMEPDTQYF. The CDR3 region has the DNA TGTGCCATCAGGGGGACTATGGAGCCAGATACGCAGTATTTT.

Many counts were recorded for this clonotype. The chain is built from TRBV6-2 or TRBV6-3 and TRBJ2-2; D remains ambiguous. V lost 5 bases and J 0 bases, leaving 13 bases between the germline ends. Germline V gene lookup returns CDR1 MNHEY and CDR2 SVGEGT. The CDR3 covers 16 residues. CDR3 residues: CASSLLVIANTGELFF. The DNA for the CDR3 is TGTGCCAGCAGTCTTCTAGTTATCGCGAACACCGGGGAGCTGTTTTTT.